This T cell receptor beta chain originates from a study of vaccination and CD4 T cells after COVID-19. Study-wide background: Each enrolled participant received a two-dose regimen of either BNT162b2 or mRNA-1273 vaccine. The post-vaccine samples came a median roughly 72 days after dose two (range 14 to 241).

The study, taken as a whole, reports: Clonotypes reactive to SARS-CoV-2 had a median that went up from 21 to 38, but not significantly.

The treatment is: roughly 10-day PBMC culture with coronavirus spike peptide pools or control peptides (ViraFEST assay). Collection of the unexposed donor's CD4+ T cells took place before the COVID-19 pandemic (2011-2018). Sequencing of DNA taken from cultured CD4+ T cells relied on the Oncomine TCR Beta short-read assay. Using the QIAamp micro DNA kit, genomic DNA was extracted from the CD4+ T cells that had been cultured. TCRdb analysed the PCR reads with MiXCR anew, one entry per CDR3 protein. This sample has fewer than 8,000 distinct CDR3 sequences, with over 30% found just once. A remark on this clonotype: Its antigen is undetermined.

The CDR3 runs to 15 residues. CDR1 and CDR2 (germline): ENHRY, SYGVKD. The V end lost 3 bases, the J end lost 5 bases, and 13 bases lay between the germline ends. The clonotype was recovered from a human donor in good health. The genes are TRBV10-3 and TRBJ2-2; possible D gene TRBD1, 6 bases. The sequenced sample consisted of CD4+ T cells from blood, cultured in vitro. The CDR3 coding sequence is TGTGCCATCAGTGACTCGACGGACAGTACCGGGGAGCTGTTTTTT. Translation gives CAISDSTDSTGELFF.